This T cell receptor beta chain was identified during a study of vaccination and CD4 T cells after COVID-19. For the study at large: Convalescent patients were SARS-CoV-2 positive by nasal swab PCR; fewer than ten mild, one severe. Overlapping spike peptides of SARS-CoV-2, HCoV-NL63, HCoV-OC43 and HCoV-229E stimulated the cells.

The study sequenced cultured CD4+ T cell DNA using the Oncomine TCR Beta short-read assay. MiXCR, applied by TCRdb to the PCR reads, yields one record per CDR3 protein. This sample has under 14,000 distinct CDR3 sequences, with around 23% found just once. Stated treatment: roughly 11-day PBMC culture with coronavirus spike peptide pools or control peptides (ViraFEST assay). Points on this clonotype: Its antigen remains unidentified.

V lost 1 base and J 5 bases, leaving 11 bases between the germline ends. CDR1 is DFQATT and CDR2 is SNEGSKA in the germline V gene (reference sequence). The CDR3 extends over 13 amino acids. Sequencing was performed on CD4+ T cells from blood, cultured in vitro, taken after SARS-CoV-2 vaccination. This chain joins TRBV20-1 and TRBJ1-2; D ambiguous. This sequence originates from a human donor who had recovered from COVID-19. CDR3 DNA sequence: TGCAGTGCTAGAGTTGGCAAGGCATATGGCTACACCTTC. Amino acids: CSARVGKAYGYTF.